Listed here is a single T cell receptor (beta chain). V was clipped by 0 bases and J by 8 bases, with 5 bases between them. CDR1 LGHNA and CDR2 YSLEER come from the germline V gene. The CDR3 contains 13 residues. This specimen comes from a study of shared clonotypes between healthy human individuals. In the original analysis: ImmunoSEQ output held junction-only sequences without quality scores, so filtering differed. Profiling relied on immunoSEQ multiplex PCR, and the TCRdb table lists in-frame clones only, not all of them. D and trimming come from the DNA, and the V and J calls and clone size come from that table. Among roughly 2.4 million clones listed, 95% were seen once.

The chain is built from TRBV4-3 and TRBJ1-6; D is unresolved. The sample taken for sequencing was naive CD4+ T cells sorted from blood. Specified subset: CD45RA+ positively selected. The TCR comes from a man aged 18-30 years in good health. The CDR3 sequence is CASSQDRHSPLHF. The DNA for the CDR3 is TGCGCCAGCAGCCAAGACAGGCATTCACCCCTCCACTTT.